A selection of T cell receptor beta chains follows, all from one sample in a study of blood T cell repertoires in COVID-19. Clones were read by immunoSEQ multiplex PCR, and TCRdb kept only the in-frame ones, dropping some. Of fewer than 300,000 clones in the sample, around nine tenths are singletons; the top ten hold around 0.88%. Sequencing was performed on peripheral blood. The receptors here all came from a young man with acute or convalescent COVID-19. The CDR3 runs from the conserved cysteine through the conserved F or W. Each record gives: CDR3 protein, CDR3 DNA, V gene, clone size, J gene, D gene. D genes are given only for firm matches. Clone size is stated in some rows and not others, as once, few, many or a class when expanded.

CDR3: CASSLIAGPTDTQYF; DNA: TGTGCCAGCAGTTTAATAGCGGGACCGACAGATACGCAGTATTTT; V: TRBV27; size: -; J: TRBJ2-3; D: TRBD2
CDR3: CSASVAGSGNTIYF; DNA: TGCAGTGCTAGTGTCGCGGGCTCTGGAAACACCATATATTTT; V: TRBV20-1; size: -; J: TRBJ1-3; D: -
CDR3: CASSPLLAGGGNEQFF; DNA: TGCGCCAGCAGCCCCCTACTAGCGGGGGGGGGAAATGAGCAGTTCTTC; V: TRBV5-1; size: once; J: TRBJ2-1; D: TRBD2
CDR3: CASSRMGGAPRGEKLFF; DNA: TGTGCCAGCAGTCGGATGGGGGGGGCTCCACGGGGCGAAAAACTGTTTTTT; V: TRBV6-6; size: -; J: TRBJ1-4; D: -
CDR3: CASSTPPYRSSYEQYF; DNA: TGTGCCAGTAGTACTCCCCCCTACAGGAGCTCCTACGAGCAGTACTTC; V: TRBV19; size: -; J: TRBJ2-7; D: -
CDR3: CASRGGRKNQPQHF; DNA: TGTGCCAGCCGCGGGGGGCGTAAGAATCAGCCCCAGCATTTT; V: TRBV27; size: -; J: TRBJ1-5; D: -
CDR3: CASSLGQGYNNEQFF; DNA: TGTGCCAGCAGCTTGGGCCAGGGATACAACAATGAGCAGTTCTTC; V: TRBV5-4; size: -; J: TRBJ2-1; D: -
CDR3: CASSGGQGLQPQHF; DNA: TGTGCCAGCAGCGGGGGACAGGGTCTACAGCCCCAGCATTTT; V: TRBV6-5; size: -; J: TRBJ1-5; D: TRBD1
CDR3: CASSLRGRGSPLHF; DNA: TGTGCCAGCAGCTTGAGAGGACGGGGTTCACCCCTCCACTTT; V: TRBV5-6; size: -; J: TRBJ1-6; D: -
CDR3: CASSSGLAGKETQYF; DNA: TGTGCCAGCAGCTCGGGACTAGCGGGAAAAGAGACCCAGTACTTC; V: TRBV5-4; size: -; J: TRBJ2-5; D: TRBD2
CDR3: CASSSGVPNTEAFF; DNA: TGTGCCAGCAGTTCAGGCGTACCGAACACTGAAGCTTTCTTT; V: TRBV28; size: -; J: TRBJ1-1; D: -
CDR3: CASRDTYYEQYF; DNA: TGTGCCAGTAGGGACACCTACTACGAGCAGTACTTC; V: TRBV19; size: -; J: TRBJ2-7; D: -
CDR3: CASSLAFSTGGVGYTF; DNA: TGTGCCAGCAGCTTGGCCTTTTCGACAGGGGGAGTTGGCTACACCTTC; V: TRBV5-4; size: -; J: TRBJ1-2; D: TRBD1
CDR3: CASSELRVNEQFF; DNA: TGCGCCAGCAGTGAGCTGAGGGTCAATGAGCAGTTCTTC; V: TRBV10-1; size: -; J: TRBJ2-1; D: -
CDR3: CASSPRRAEQFF; DNA: TGTGCCAGCAGCCCGAGGCGGGCCGAGCAGTTCTTC; V: TRBV7-8; size: -; J: TRBJ2-1; D: -
CDR3: CASYAGVYSNQPQHF; DNA: TGTGCCAGCTACGCGGGGGTTTATAGCAATCAGCCCCAGCATTTT; V: TRBV2; size: -; J: TRBJ1-5; D: -
CDR3: CASSPKGGWNTIYF; DNA: TGTGCCAGTAGTCCCAAGGGAGGCTGGAACACCATATATTTT; V: TRBV19; size: -; J: TRBJ1-3; D: -
CDR3: CASSLRTGYSGELFF; DNA: TGCGCCAGCAGCCTACGGACAGGGTACTCCGGGGAGCTGTTTTTT; V: TRBV5-1; size: -; J: TRBJ2-2; D: TRBD1
CDR3: CASLTGSGYQPQHF; DNA: TGTGCCAGTTTAACAGGGTCCGGATATCAGCCCCAGCATTTT; V: TRBV28; size: -; J: TRBJ1-5; D: -
CDR3: CASSLGIGRQETQYF; DNA: TGCGCCAGCAGCTTGGGCATCGGGAGACAAGAGACCCAGTACTTC; V: TRBV5-1; size: -; J: TRBJ2-5; D: -
CDR3: CASSKDRGRSGTQYF; DNA: TGTGCCAGCAGTAAGGACAGGGGGAGATCGGGGACCCAGTACTTC; V: TRBV28; size: -; J: TRBJ2-5; D: TRBD1
CDR3: CASSLTRQGSRSNQPQHF; DNA: TGTGCCAGCAGCTTGACGCGACAGGGGTCTAGGTCCAATCAGCCCCAGCATTTT; V: TRBV5-5; size: -; J: TRBJ1-5; D: TRBD1
CDR3: CASSSGTGIHEQYF; DNA: TGCGCCAGCAGCTCCGGGACAGGGATCCACGAGCAGTACTTC; V: TRBV5-1; size: -; J: TRBJ2-7; D: TRBD1
CDR3: CASSSQAGDTDTQYF; DNA: TGCGCCAGCAGCTCTCAGGCGGGGGACACAGATACGCAGTATTTT; V: TRBV5-1; size: -; J: TRBJ2-3; D: TRBD2
CDR3: CASSLFGGSNEQFF; DNA: TGTGCCAGCAGCTTATTCGGCGGGAGTAATGAGCAGTTCTTC; V: TRBV7-9; size: -; J: TRBJ2-1; D: TRBD2
CDR3: CASRSATQGAQHF; DNA: TGTGCCAGCCGATCGGCGACACAGGGGGCCCAGCATTTT; V: TRBV6-5; size: -; J: TRBJ1-5; D: TRBD1
CDR3: CASSHGSGGGGNEQFF; DNA: TGTGCCAGCAGCCACGGAAGTGGGGGGGGCGGCAATGAGCAGTTCTTC; V: TRBV7-8; size: -; J: TRBJ2-1; D: -
CDR3: CASSQGRQGSSGNTIYF; DNA: TGTGCCAGCAGCCAAGGGAGACAGGGGAGCTCTGGAAACACCATATATTTT; V: TRBV4-2; size: -; J: TRBJ1-3; D: TRBD1
CDR3: CASSRGQGDYTF; DNA: TGTGCCAGCAGCCGGGGACAGGGAGACTACACCTTC; V: TRBV3-1/TRBV3-2; size: once; J: TRBJ1-2; D: TRBD1
CDR3: CASSQDLGSRYGYTF; DNA: TGTGCCAGCAGCCAAGACCTGGGCAGTAGATATGGCTACACCTTC; V: TRBV3-1/TRBV3-2; size: -; J: TRBJ1-2; D: -
CDR3: CASSLAPSGGSSELFF; DNA: TGCGCCAGCAGCTTGGCCCCAAGCGGGGGCTCCTCGGAGCTGTTTTTT; V: TRBV5-1; size: -; J: TRBJ2-2; D: TRBD2
CDR3: CASSVDVGTYEQYF; DNA: TGTGCCAGTAGCGTAGATGTGGGGACTTACGAGCAGTACTTC; V: TRBV19; size: -; J: TRBJ2-7; D: -
CDR3: CASSYSAWPGTSGRYNEQFF; DNA: TGTGCCAGCAGTTACTCGGCCTGGCCCGGGACTAGCGGGAGGTACAATGAGCAGTTCTTC; V: TRBV6-2/TRBV6-3; size: -; J: TRBJ2-1; D: TRBD2
CDR3: CSASRVYGGYTF; DNA: TGCAGTGCTAGTCGGGTTTACGGTGGCTACACCTTC; V: TRBV20-1; size: -; J: TRBJ1-2; D: -
CDR3: CSASRQGSGADTQYF; DNA: TGCAGTGCTAGTAGACAGGGGTCTGGGGCAGATACGCAGTATTTT; V: TRBV20-1; size: -; J: TRBJ2-3; D: TRBD1
CDR3: CASSTLVALGNEQFF; DNA: TGTGCCAGTAGTACCCTAGTGGCCCTAGGCAATGAGCAGTTCTTC; V: TRBV19; size: -; J: TRBJ2-1; D: -
CDR3: CASRTRGRGYEQYF; DNA: TGTGCCAGCAGAACCAGGGGAAGGGGGTACGAGCAGTACTTC; V: TRBV28; size: -; J: TRBJ2-7; D: -
CDR3: CSAADRGTIYGYTF; DNA: TGCAGCGCGGCCGACAGGGGAACAATTTATGGCTACACCTTC; V: TRBV29-1; size: -; J: TRBJ1-2; D: TRBD1
CDR3: CASSSAAQGAYEQYF; DNA: TGTGCCAGCAGCTCAGCCGCACAGGGGGCCTACGAGCAGTACTTC; V: TRBV7-9; size: -; J: TRBJ2-7; D: TRBD1
CDR3: CASHDRVGSPLHF; DNA: TGTGCCAGCCATGACAGGGTTGGTTCACCCCTCCACTTT; V: TRBV18; size: -; J: TRBJ1-6; D: TRBD1